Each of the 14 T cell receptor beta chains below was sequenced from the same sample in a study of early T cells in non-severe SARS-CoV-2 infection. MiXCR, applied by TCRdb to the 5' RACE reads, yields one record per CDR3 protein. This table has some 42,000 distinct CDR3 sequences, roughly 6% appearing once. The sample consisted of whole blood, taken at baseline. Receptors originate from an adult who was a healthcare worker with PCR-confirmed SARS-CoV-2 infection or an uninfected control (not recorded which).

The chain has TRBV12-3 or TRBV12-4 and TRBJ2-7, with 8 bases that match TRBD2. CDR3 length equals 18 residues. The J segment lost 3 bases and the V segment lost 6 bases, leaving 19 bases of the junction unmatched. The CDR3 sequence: CASRGPRGGTGLYYEQYF. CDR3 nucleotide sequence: TGTGCCAGCAGAGGTCCCCGCGGGGGGACCGGCTTATACTACGAGCAGTACTTC.

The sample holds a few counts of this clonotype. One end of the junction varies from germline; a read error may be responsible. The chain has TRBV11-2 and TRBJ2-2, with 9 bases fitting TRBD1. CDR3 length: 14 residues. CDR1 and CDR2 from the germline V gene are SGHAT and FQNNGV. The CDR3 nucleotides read TGTGCCAGCAGCGTAGACAGGGGGACCGGGGAGCTGTTTTTT. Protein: CASSVDRGTGELFF.

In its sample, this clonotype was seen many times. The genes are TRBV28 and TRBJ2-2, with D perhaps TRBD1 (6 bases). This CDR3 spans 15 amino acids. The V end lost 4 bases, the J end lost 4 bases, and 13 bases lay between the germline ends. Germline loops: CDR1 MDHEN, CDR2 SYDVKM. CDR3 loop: CASSSAGAGTGELFF. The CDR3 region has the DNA TGTGCCAGCAGTTCGGCAGGGGCGGGCACCGGGGAGCTGTTTTTT. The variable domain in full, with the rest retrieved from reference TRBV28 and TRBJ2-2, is DVKVTQSSRYLVKRTGEKVFLECVQDMDHENMFWYRQDPGLGLRLIYFSYDVKMKEKGDIPEGYSVSREKKERFSLILESASTNQTSMYLCASSSAGAGTGELFFGEGSRLTVL.

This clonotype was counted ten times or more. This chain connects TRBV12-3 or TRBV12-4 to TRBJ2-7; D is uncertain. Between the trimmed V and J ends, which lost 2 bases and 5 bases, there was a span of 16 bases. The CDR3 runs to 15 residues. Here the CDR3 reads CASSLRPVLQDEQYF. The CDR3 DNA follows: TGTGCCAGCAGTTTAAGGCCTGTCCTACAAGACGAGCAGTACTTC.

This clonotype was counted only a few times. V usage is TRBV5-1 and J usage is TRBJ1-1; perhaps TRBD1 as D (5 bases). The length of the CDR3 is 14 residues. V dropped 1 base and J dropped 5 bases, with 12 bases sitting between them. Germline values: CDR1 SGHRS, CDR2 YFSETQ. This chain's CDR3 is CASSLKGAQTEAFF. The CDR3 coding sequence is TGCGCCAGCAGCTTGAAAGGGGCGCAGACTGAAGCTTTCTTT.

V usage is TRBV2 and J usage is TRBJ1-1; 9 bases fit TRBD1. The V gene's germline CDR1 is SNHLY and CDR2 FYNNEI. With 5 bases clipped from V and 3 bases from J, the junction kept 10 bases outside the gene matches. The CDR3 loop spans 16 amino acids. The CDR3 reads CASSKNRGLRDTEAFF. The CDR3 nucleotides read TGTGCCAGCAGTAAAAACAGGGGGCTGAGAGACACTGAAGCTTTCTTT.

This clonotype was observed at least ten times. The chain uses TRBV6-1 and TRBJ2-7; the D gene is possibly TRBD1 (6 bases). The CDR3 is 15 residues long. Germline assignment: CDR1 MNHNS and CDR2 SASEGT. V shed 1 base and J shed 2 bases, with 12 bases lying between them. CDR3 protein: CASSEGTEAPYEQYF. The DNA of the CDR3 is TGTGCCAGCAGTGAAGGGACAGAGGCTCCCTACGAGCAGTACTTC.

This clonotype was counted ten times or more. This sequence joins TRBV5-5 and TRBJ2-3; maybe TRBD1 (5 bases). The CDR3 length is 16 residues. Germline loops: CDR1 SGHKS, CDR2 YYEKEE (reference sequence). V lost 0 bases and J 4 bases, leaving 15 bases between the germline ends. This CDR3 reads CASSLAGPRVSDTQYF. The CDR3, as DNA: TGTGCCAGCAGCTTGGCAGGACCCAGGGTTTCAGATACGCAGTATTTT.

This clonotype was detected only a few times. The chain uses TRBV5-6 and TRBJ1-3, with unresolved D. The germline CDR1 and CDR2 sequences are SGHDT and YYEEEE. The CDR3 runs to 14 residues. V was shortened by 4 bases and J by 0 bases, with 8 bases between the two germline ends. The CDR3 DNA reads TGTGCCAGCAGCCTCCAGACCTCTGGAAACACCATATATTTT. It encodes CASSLQTSGNTIYF.

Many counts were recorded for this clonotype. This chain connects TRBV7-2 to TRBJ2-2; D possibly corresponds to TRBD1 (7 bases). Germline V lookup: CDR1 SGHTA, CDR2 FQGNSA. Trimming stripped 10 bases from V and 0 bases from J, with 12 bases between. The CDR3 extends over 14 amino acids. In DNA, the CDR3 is TGTGCCACCCAGGGGGGTCCGAACACCGGGGAGCTGTTTTTT. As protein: CATQGGPNTGELFF.

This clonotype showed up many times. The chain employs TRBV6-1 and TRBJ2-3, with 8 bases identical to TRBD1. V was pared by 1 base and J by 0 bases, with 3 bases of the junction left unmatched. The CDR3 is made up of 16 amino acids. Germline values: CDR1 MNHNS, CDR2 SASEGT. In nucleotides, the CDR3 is TGTGCCAGCAGTGAAGAAACAGGGGGTAGCACAGATACGCAGTATTTT. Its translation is CASSEETGGSTDTQYF.

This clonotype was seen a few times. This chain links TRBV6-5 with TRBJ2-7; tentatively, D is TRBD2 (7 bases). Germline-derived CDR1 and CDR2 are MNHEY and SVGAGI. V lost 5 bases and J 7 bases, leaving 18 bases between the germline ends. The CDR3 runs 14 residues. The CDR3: CASSRGGSPGEQYF. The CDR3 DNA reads TGTGCCAGCAGTAGGGGGGGCTCACCTGGGGAGCAGTACTTC.

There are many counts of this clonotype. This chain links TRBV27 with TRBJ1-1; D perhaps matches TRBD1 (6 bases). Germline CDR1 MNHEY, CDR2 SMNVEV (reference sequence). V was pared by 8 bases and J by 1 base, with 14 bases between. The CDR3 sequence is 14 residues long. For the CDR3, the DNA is TGTGCCAGCGGTACCCGGGACAAGAACACTGAAGCTTTCTTT. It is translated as CASGTRDKNTEAFF.

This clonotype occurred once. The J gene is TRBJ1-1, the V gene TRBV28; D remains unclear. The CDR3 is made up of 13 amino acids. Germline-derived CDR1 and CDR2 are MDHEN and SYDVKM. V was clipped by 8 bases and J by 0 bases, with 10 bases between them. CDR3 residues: CASHRTVNTEAFF. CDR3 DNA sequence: TGTGCCAGCCACCGCACGGTGAACACTGAAGCTTTCTTT.